This T cell receptor beta chain was identified during a study of shared clonotypes between healthy human individuals. Naive CD8 cells, CD45RO-negative and positively selected for CCR7, excluded terminally differentiated effector memory CD45RA+ cells. The method was immunoSEQ multiplex PCR; TCRdb's version includes in-frame clones alone and lacks a portion of them. The sample carries some 2 million clones, approximately 94% recorded once. This sequence originates from a young man in good health. What was sequenced was naive CD8+ T cells sorted from blood.

The CDR3 coding sequence is TGTGCCAGCACCCCAACAGAGAACACTGAAGCTTTCTTT. Amino acid sequence: CASTPTENTEAFF. This chain links TRBV5-6 with TRBJ1-1; D is ambiguous. V lost 6 bases, J lost 1 base, and 10 bases lay in between. Looked up from germline, CDR1 is SGHDT and CDR2 is YYEEEE. The length of the CDR3 is 13 residues.